These 28 T cell receptor beta chains were all obtained from the same sample, sequenced in a study of blood T cell repertoires in COVID-19. Using immunoSEQ multiplex PCR, the repertoire was profiled, and TCRdb retains in-frame clones only, with some absent. Found here are about 140,000 clones, around four fifths of them singletons; the top ten hold 4.5% to 6%. Sequences were obtained from peripheral blood. These receptor sequences come from a human donor in a cohort sampled during active COVID-19.

The V call is TRBV4-2, the J call TRBJ2-3; TRBD1 aligns across 7 bases. The V and J ends lost 2 bases and 4 bases, in that order; junction bases with no gene match: 6. This CDR3 comprises 15 residues. CDR1 is LGHNA, CDR2 YNFKEQ, per germline. CDR3 region: CASSQWSQGADTQYF. As DNA, the CDR3 is TGTGCCAGCAGCCAATGGTCCCAGGGGGCAGATACGCAGTATTTT.

This clone appeared a single time. The chain joins TRBV6-5 to TRBJ2-3; tentatively, D is TRBD2 (6 bases). The CDR3 covers 14 residues. Germline-derived CDR1 and CDR2 are MNHEY and SVGAGI. Trimming removed 6 bases at V and 7 bases at J, with 17 bases between. The CDR3 DNA follows: TGTGCCAGCAGGGACCTACGGGAGACACATACGCAGTATTTT. This gives the protein CASRDLRETHTQYF.

The rearrangement joins TRBV20-1 to TRBJ1-5, with D perhaps matching TRBD1 (5 bases). The CDR3 runs 15 residues. Germline V gene data show CDR1 as DFQATT and CDR2 as SNEGSKA (reference sequence). With 3 bases removed from V and 7 bases from J, the gap between germline ends came to 19 bases. CDR3 coding DNA: TGCAGTGCTAGTGGGATGGGGGGAGTCGGCCAGCCCCAGCATTTT. As protein: CSASGMGGVGQPQHF.

The V call is TRBV19, the J call TRBJ2-6, with TRBD2 matching over 8 bases. The CDR3 runs to 20 residues. Trimming cost V 3 bases and J 0 bases; bases outside gene matches: 13. Germline-derived CDR1 and CDR2 are LNHDA and SQIVND (reference sequence). CDR3 sequence reads: CASSIGSGAAPLSGANVLTF. CDR3 nucleotides: TGTGCCAGTAGTATTGGTAGCGGGGCGGCCCCTCTCTCTGGGGCCAACGTCCTGACTTTC.

V gene TRBV5-1 combines with J gene TRBJ2-5; weak D call: TRBD2 (7 bases). V gave up 9 bases and J gave up 4 bases, with 16 bases separating them. This CDR3 contains 13 residues. Germline V gene sequence: CDR1 SGHRS, CDR2 YFSETQ. The CDR3 nucleotides are TGCGCCACCAACGGGGGGCTGGGAGAGACCCAGTACTTC. Translated: CATNGGLGETQYF.

Written as DNA, the CDR3 is TGTGCCAGCAGTTTCACTGTGGCGGGGGGCCCCTACGAGCAGTACTTC. This translates into CASSFTVAGGPYEQYF. This chain uses TRBV28 with TRBJ2-7; TRBD2 aligns across 8 bases. Germline V CDR1 and CDR2: MDHEN, SYDVKM. CDR3 length equals 16 residues. Germline trimming cut 3 bases from V and 2 bases from J; bases unmatched to any gene: 9. Full variable domain (missing parts from reference TRBV28 and TRBJ2-7): DVKVTQSSRYLVKRTGEKVFLECVQDMDHENMFWYRQDPGLGLRLIYFSYDVKMKEKGDIPEGYSVSREKKERFSLILESASTNQTSMYLCASSFTVAGGPYEQYFGPGTRLTVT.

The gene calls are TRBV19 and TRBJ2-5; 10 bases match TRBD2. The J segment lost 4 bases and the V segment lost 3 bases, leaving 5 bases of the junction unmatched. Germline values: CDR1 LNHDA, CDR2 SQIVND (reference sequence). The CDR3 loop spans 15 amino acids. The DNA for the CDR3 is TGTGCCAGTAGTATGGGGACTAGCGCCAGAGAGACCCAGTACTTC. Its translation: CASSMGTSARETQYF.

The J gene is TRBJ1-2, the V gene TRBV18; a weak D match, TRBD1 (6 bases). V dropped 5 bases and J dropped 4 bases, with 11 bases sitting between them. The CDR3 length is 13 residues. CDR1 and CDR2 from the germline V gene are KGHSH and LQKENI. The CDR3 is CASSATGSYGYTF. The DNA of the CDR3 is TGTGCCAGCTCAGCCACAGGGAGCTATGGCTACACCTTC.

CDR3 coding DNA: TGTGCCAGTAGTACCCAACCCGGGACAGGAGAGACCCAGTACTTC. Protein sequence: CASSTQPGTGETQYF. The V and J genes are TRBV19 and TRBJ2-5; the match to TRBD1 covers 8 bases. The CDR3 spans 15 residues. With 4 bases clipped from V and 4 bases from J, the junction kept 8 bases outside the gene matches. CDR1 is LNHDA, CDR2 SQIVND, per germline (reference sequence).

The rearrangement uses TRBV10-3 and TRBJ2-3, with D perhaps matching TRBD1 (6 bases). This CDR3 is built from 14 residues. Trimming left V 8 bases short and J 2 bases short, with 14 bases between. Germline assignment: CDR1 ENHRY and CDR2 SYGVKD. CDR3 sequence: CAIGLGTLTDTQYF. The CDR3, as DNA: TGTGCCATCGGTCTGGGGACACTCACAGATACGCAGTATTTT.

The chain uses TRBV28 and TRBJ1-6; D gene ambiguous. Germline V lookup: CDR1 MDHEN, CDR2 SYDVKM. The V end was cut by 5 bases, the J end by 8 bases, with 10 bases between. This CDR3 spans 13 amino acids. For the CDR3, the DNA is TGTGCCAGCAGTCCGGTCGTGGATTCACCCCTCCACTTT. It encodes CASSPVVDSPLHF.

This chain's CDR3 is CASSQDYRGQETQYF. In DNA form, the CDR3 reads TGTGCCAGCAGCCAAGATTACAGGGGGCAAGAGACCCAGTACTTC. The V call is TRBV3-1 (or the pseudogene TRBV3-2), the J call TRBJ2-5, with TRBD1 identical over 8 bases. The germline CDR1 and CDR2 sequences are LGHDT and YNNKEL (reference sequence). The CDR3 spans 15 residues. Trimming at V came to 0 bases and at J to 2 bases, leaving 2 bases not matched to a gene.

This rearrangement joins TRBV13 to TRBJ2-1, with 8 bases that match TRBD2. The V gene end was trimmed by 5 bases and the J gene end by 4 bases; junction bases not matched to a gene: 16. This CDR3 spans 18 amino acids. Germline V gene lookup returns CDR1 PRHDT and CDR2 FYEKMQ (reference sequence). CDR3 bases: TGTGCCAGCAGCGACCCCACGCGTACAGCGGGAGTTTACAATGAGCAGTTCTTC. Translating it yields CASSDPTRTAGVYNEQFF.

This clone was recorded a few times. The chain has TRBV30 and TRBJ2-3; 7 bases line up with TRBD1. Germline V gene sequence: CDR1 GTSNPN, CDR2 SVGIG (reference sequence). This CDR3 has 13 amino acids. V gave up 3 bases and J gave up 1 base; unmatched junction bases: 1. The CDR3 DNA is TGTGCCTGGAGAGGGACAGGCACAGATACGCAGTATTTT. This encodes CAWRGTGTDTQYF.

The V and J genes are TRBV5-5 and TRBJ1-3; no reliable D call. The V and J ends lost 3 bases and 4 bases respectively, with 14 bases between them. CDR1 and CDR2 from the germline V gene are SGHKS and YYEKEE (reference sequence). The CDR3 is 15 amino acids. CDR3 nucleotides: TGTGCCAGCAGCTCCCGGACTCTCGTGGGAAACACCATATATTTT. Amino acids: CASSSRTLVGNTIYF.

CDR3 in amino acids: CASSPAGQSGNTIYF. The CDR3 DNA reads as TGTGCCAGCAGCCCGGCAGGCCAGTCAGGAAACACCATATATTTT. The rearrangement links TRBV5-6 to TRBJ1-3, with D hard to call. The CDR3 is 15 amino acids. The germline gives CDR1 SGHDT, CDR2 YYEEEE. V was pared by 4 bases and J by 4 bases, with 15 bases between.

The genes are TRBV5-1 and TRBJ2-7; 7 nucleotides match TRBD1. Trimming took 2 bases from V and 4 from J; bases not matched to a gene: 12. Germline V gene lookup returns CDR1 SGHRS and CDR2 YFSETQ. The CDR3 runs 16 residues. The CDR3 nucleotides read TGCGCCAGCAGCTTAGGTACAGGGGTAGGTGAATACGAGCAGTACTTC. It specifies CASSLGTGVGEYEQYF. Full variable domain (remainder filled in from reference TRBV5-1 and TRBJ2-7): KAGVTQTPRYLIKTRGQQVTLSCSPISGHRSVSWYQQTPGQGLQFLFEYFSETQRNKGNFPGRFSGRQFSNSRSEMNVSTLELGDSALYLCASSLGTGVGEYEQYFGPGTRLTVT.

Only a few counts were recorded for this clone. The rearrangement joins TRBV7-9 to TRBJ2-2; D is ambiguous. The CDR3 is 13 amino acids. V lost 5 bases, J lost 4 bases, and 8 bases lay in between. The germline gives CDR1 SEHNR, CDR2 FQNEAQ (reference sequence). CDR3 bases: TGTGCCAGCAGCCTAATCCGCACCGGGGAGCTGTTTTTT. Translating it yields CASSLIRTGELFF.

The chain couples TRBV21-1 to TRBJ2-7; the D call of TRBD1 is as the table states it, not checked on the DNA. TRBV21-1 is a documented pseudogene. The CDR3 is 16 amino acids. The CDR3 bases are TGTGCCAGCAGCAAAGGCGACAGGGAAAGCTCCTACGAGCAGTACGTC. Its translation: CASSKGDRESSYEQYV.

This clone is a singleton in its sample. The gene calls are TRBV2 and TRBJ1-4; 8 nucleotides line up with TRBD1. Trimming took 4 bases from V and 6 from J; bases not matched to a gene: 4. The CDR3 is 14 residues long. From germline, CDR1 is SNHLY and CDR2 FYNNEI. For the CDR3, the DNA is TGTGCCAGCAGTGTCGGACAGGGACATGAAAAACTGTTTTTT. Protein: CASSVGQGHEKLFF.

V and J are TRBV7-9 and TRBJ1-2; 8 bases match TRBD1. The CDR3 is made up of 15 amino acids. V gave up 4 bases and J gave up 3 bases; unmatched junction bases: 7. Germline V gene sequence: CDR1 SEHNR, CDR2 FQNEAQ (reference sequence). The CDR3 loop is CASSSTGGADYGYTF. The DNA of the CDR3 is TGTGCCAGCAGCTCTACAGGGGGAGCGGACTATGGCTACACCTTC.

The V and J genes are TRBV5-6 and TRBJ2-2, with D perhaps matching TRBD1 (6 bases). This CDR3 is built from 16 residues. The V and J ends lost 0 bases and 4 bases respectively, with 13 bases between them. Germline CDR1 is SGHDT and CDR2 is YYEEEE. For the CDR3, the DNA is TGTGCCAGCAGCTTGGTTGCACAGGGCGTCACCGGGGAGCTGTTTTTT. Protein sequence: CASSLVAQGVTGELFF.

This clone appeared many times. CDR3 sequence: CASSSRVGLAGSSYEQYV. The CDR3 region has the DNA TGTGCCAGCAGCTCGAGGGTAGGACTAGCGGGGAGCTCCTACGAGCAGTACGTC. The chain has TRBV7-9 and TRBJ2-7; 12 bases align to TRBD2. With V trimmed by 4 bases and J by 0 bases, 10 bases remained unmatched. This CDR3 spans 18 amino acids. CDR1 and CDR2 (germline): SEHNR, FQNEAQ (reference sequence).

The chain combines TRBV27 with TRBJ2-4; tentative D call: TRBD1 (6 bases). The CDR3 runs to 12 residues. Germline CDR1 MNHEY, CDR2 SMNVEV (reference sequence). Trimming left V 5 bases short and J 10 bases short, with 12 bases between. The CDR3 coding sequence is TGTGCCAGCAGTGCTACAGGGAAAATTCAGTACTTC. Encoded protein: CASSATGKIQYF.

The gene calls are TRBV4-2 and TRBJ2-1; 13 bases align to TRBD2. The germline V gene has CDR1 LGHNA and CDR2 YNFKEQ. The CDR3 is 21 amino acids. Unmatched junction bases numbered 15, after V lost 4 bases and J lost 0 bases. The CDR3 DNA reads TGTGCCAGCAGCCCTCGCGAGCCGGGACTAGCGGGGCGGAGCTCCTACAATGAGCAGTTCTTC. This sequence encodes CASSPREPGLAGRSSYNEQFF.

The genes are TRBV7-3 and TRBJ1-1; D is unclear. Germline V CDR1 and CDR2: SGHTA, FQGTGA. This CDR3 is 13 amino acids long. Trimming removed 2 bases at V and 3 bases at J, with 7 bases between. For the CDR3, the DNA is TGTGCCAGCAGCTTAGGCTCTCACACTGAAGCTTTCTTT. The encoded protein is CASSLGSHTEAFF.

V usage is TRBV30 and J usage is TRBJ2-2; 7 bases map to TRBD1. The CDR3 is 15 amino acids. Looked up from germline, CDR1 is GTSNPN and CDR2 is SVGIG (reference sequence). J lost 4 bases, V lost 0 bases, and 5 bases had no gene match. The CDR3 spells CAWSVGDRSTGELFF. CDR3 nucleotides: TGTGCCTGGAGTGTGGGGGACAGATCCACCGGGGAGCTGTTTTTT. Filled out from reference TRBV30 and TRBJ2-2, the complete variable domain reads SQTIHQWPATLVQPVGSPLSLECTVEGTSNPNLYWYRQAAGRGLQLLFYSVGIGQISSEVPQNLSASRPQDRQFILSSKKLLLSDSGFYLCAWSVGDRSTGELFFGEGSRLTVL.

The V and J genes are TRBV12-1 and TRBJ1-2. TRBV12-1 is tagged as a pseudogene. The CDR3 extends over 11 amino acids. The CDR3 region is CALPGSYGYTF. In DNA, the CDR3 is TGTGCCCTTCCGGGGAGCTATGGCTACACCTTC.